The present T cell receptor (beta chain) was sequenced within a study of response to subunit inactivated influenza vaccine (dated by TCRdb to between 2018 and 2020). Background for the entire study: Deep quantitative T cell receptor repertoire profiling was used in the study to track responses to a trivalent subunit inactivated influenza vaccine. Overall study outcomes, separate from this receptor: The authors suggested that each seasonal influenza vaccination may recruit only a limited number of new T cells.

Libraries were built with RT-PCR. TCRdb names Illumina HiSeq 2500 as the instrument used. TCRdb redid the processing of the public reads, applying fastp at Q25 and MiXCR, and retained in-frame beta chains. Records with the same CDR3 protein are collapsed into one entry carrying the most frequent genes and DNA. This sample comprises about 190,000 distinct CDR3 sequences, about 15% of them detected only once. The ten largest account for 20% to 30% of the sample. This clonotype came up a few times. Its antigen is still unknown. No much larger clone is present one base from it, and per-base qualities are unavailable. Looking up the germline V gene yields CDR1 SQVTM and CDR2 ANQGSEA. From the cysteine up to the phenylalanine, the CDR3 has a length of 14 residues. CDR3 DNA is the only sequence kept; it has 42 bases, read in frame from the first base. V lost 1 base and J lost 5 bases; the stretch between them is 14 bases long.

The source was CD8+ T cells sorted from PBMCs, collected around 5 days after vaccination. The chain links TRBV29-1 with TRBJ2-5, with no confident D gene call. This sequence was found in a man aged 45-65 years who received an inactivated influenza vaccine. Donor details come from another sample of the same person, matched by shared clones. This receptor has the CDR3 CSVEVTYLGETQYF. The DNA sequence is given as TGCAGCGTTGAAGTGACGTACCTAGGGGAGACCCAGTACTTC.